This T cell receptor (beta chain) is from a study of shared clonotypes between healthy human individuals. As for the study in general: A couple of women and three men aged 18 to 49 served as donors. Study outcomes and limitations: Among the subsets, naive ones generally showed larger estimated richness than memory ones. Non-shared clonotypes had lower generation probabilities than clonotypes shared by all four sorted-subset donors.

This CDR3 contains 13 residues. V lost 4 bases, J lost 8 bases, and 12 bases lay in between. Germline V gene lookup returns CDR1 SEHNR and CDR2 FQNEAQ (reference sequence). The investigators split CD4+ cells into a CD45RA+ naive subset and a CD45RA-negative memory subset. Produced via immunoSEQ multiplex PCR; TCRdb's table is partial and in-frame only. The sample shows 2 million to 3 million clones, approximately 93% of them seen only once. In the case of this clone: Its cognate antigen is unknown.

Sequenced material: naive CD4+ T cells from PBMCs. Specified subset: CD45RA+ positively selected. This receptor was taken from a man younger than 30 in good health. Some clones in this sample may be carry-over from other donors' samples. This rearrangement joins TRBV7-9 to TRBJ2-1; no clear D gene. The CDR3 sequence: CASSSRQYDEQFF. The DNA of the CDR3 is TGTGCCAGCAGCTCCCGGCAATATGATGAGCAGTTCTTC.